This T cell receptor beta chain was sequenced during a study of blood T cells in healthy people across ages. Study information: Every two T cells gave about one barcoded beta molecule via template switching.

This clonotype was seen a few times. Its matching antigen is unknown. Per germline, CDR1 DFQATT and CDR2 SNEGSKA (reference sequence). V was pared by 0 bases and J by 4 bases, with 9 bases of the junction left unmatched. This CDR3 has 16 residues. Through a sample-barcoded 5' primer and a J-beta primer mix, a second PCR was run for roughly 6 to 11 cycles. One entry per CDR3 protein results from TCRdb running MiXCR on the 5' RACE reads. The data show about 1.6 million distinct CDR3 sequences, 30% to 40% seen once. Findings of the study overall: Older age went with lower TCR beta diversity per million T cells, in a roughly linear way.

The sequencing sample was made of blood. The sequence was collected from a woman aged 25 to 39 in good health. The chain combines TRBV20-1 with TRBJ2-5; 9 bases are shared with TRBD2. CDR3 loop: CSARDNLAGLGETQYF. CDR3 DNA sequence: TGCAGTGCTAGAGATAACCTAGCGGGGCTGGGAGAGACCCAGTACTTC.